The 5 T cell receptor beta chains below all came from one sample that was sequenced in a study of shared clonotypes between healthy human individuals. Only in-frame clones appear in the TCRdb table, and some are missing; sequencing was by immunoSEQ multiplex PCR. The sample contains 520,000 or so clones, about four fifths of which appear only once. The sample comprised PBMCs. These receptors all come from a woman aged 35 to 49 in good health. Some clones in this sample may be carry-over from other donors' samples.

This clone was recorded only once. The rearrangement joins TRBV27 to TRBJ2-3; 11 bases agree with TRBD1. Germline V gives CDR1 MNHEY, CDR2 SMNVEV (reference sequence). The CDR3 is 18 amino acids. Trimming took 3 bases from V and 2 from J; bases not matched to a gene: 10. CDR3 region: CASSFYPPGQGVTDTQYF. Here the CDR3 DNA reads TGTGCCAGCAGTTTCTACCCTCCGGGACAGGGGGTCACAGATACGCAGTATTTT.

The chain carries TRBV5-1 and TRBJ1-4; D is uncertain. V shed 1 base and J shed 8 bases, with 15 bases lying between them. The germline CDR1 and CDR2 sequences are SGHRS and YFSETQ. CDR3 length equals 15 residues. CDR3 loop: CASSLIPGREEKLFF. The CDR3 DNA follows: TGCGCCAGCAGCTTGATTCCAGGCCGGGAGGAAAAACTGTTTTTT.

The CDR3 loop is CASSETRYNEQFF. CDR3 nucleotides: TGCGCCAGCAGTGAAACTAGGTACAATGAGCAGTTCTTC. The genes are TRBV10-1 and TRBJ2-1; D may be TRBD2 (5 bases). Trimming cost V 3 bases and J 4 bases, with 7 bases left between them. The CDR3 totals 13 residues. The germline CDR1 and CDR2 sequences are WNHNN and SYGVQD (reference sequence).

The table lists this clone with a count of one. The CDR3, as DNA: TGCGCCAGCAGCTTGGGACTAGCGTCGGGCGAGCAGTACTTC. Translating it yields CASSLGLASGEQYF. This chain connects TRBV5-1 to TRBJ2-7; 8 positions agree with TRBD2. J lost 6 bases, V lost 0 bases, and 5 bases had no gene match. The CDR3 is 14 residues long. Looked up from germline, CDR1 is SGHRS and CDR2 is YFSETQ.

J is TRBJ2-7 and V is TRBV5-4; TRBD2 agrees at 10 bases. The CDR3 spans 15 residues. Per the germline V gene, CDR1 is SGHNT and CDR2 is YYREEE (reference sequence). After removal of 2 bases from V and 4 bases from J, the junction contained 6 bases not matched to a gene. The CDR3 region has the DNA TGTGCCAGCAGCTTAGCAGCGGGAGGGGTGTACGAGCAGTACTTC. Translated, it gives CASSLAAGGVYEQYF.